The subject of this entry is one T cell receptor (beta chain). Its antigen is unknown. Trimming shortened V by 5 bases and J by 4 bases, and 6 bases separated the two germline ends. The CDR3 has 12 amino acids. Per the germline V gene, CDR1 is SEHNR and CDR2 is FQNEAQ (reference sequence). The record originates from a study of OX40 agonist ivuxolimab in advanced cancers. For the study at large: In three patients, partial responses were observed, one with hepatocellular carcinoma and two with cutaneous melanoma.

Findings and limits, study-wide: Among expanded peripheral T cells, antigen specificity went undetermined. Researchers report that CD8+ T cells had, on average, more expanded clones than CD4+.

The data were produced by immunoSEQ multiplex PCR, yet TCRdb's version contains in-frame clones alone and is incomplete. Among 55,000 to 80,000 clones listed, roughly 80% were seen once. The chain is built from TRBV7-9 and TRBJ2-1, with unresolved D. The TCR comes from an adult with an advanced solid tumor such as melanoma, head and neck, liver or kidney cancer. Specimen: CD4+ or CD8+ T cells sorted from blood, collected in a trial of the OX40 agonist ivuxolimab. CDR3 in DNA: TGTGCCAGCAGCCAACGATACAATGAGCAGTTCTTC. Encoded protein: CASSQRYNEQFF.